This T cell receptor beta chain was sequenced in a study of identical twins. This CDR3 region has 15 residues. Trimming left V 6 bases short and J 1 base short, with 15 bases between. MiXCR, applied by TCRdb to the 5' RACE reads, yields one record per CDR3 protein. Of around 1.7 million distinct CDR3 sequences listed, 32% were seen once; the top ten hold roughly 0.3%. Material for sequencing was cord blood. The sequence derives from a newborn girl in good health. The chain combines TRBV12-3 or TRBV12-4 with TRBJ1-1; D possibly corresponds to TRBD1 (6 bases). The CDR3 loop reads CASRRGGQTNTEAFF. The CDR3 DNA reads as TGTGCCAGCAGACGCGGGGGGCAGACGAACACTGAAGCTTTCTTT.